This is a list of T cell receptor beta chains from one sample in a study of blood T cell repertoires in COVID-19. Here immunoSEQ multiplex PCR was the method, and the copy in TCRdb shows in-frame clones only, minus some. The table lists 200,000 to 250,000 clones, 80% to 90% of them singletons. Sequencing input: peripheral blood. The source is a man aged 55 to 70 with acute or convalescent COVID-19. Each CDR3 is given with its conserved first and last residue. The D gene is left open where the match is weak. Size is stated for part of the rows, as once, few or many counts, or as a class when the clone is expanded.

V gene,J gene,D gene,clone size,CDR3 DNA,CDR3 protein
TRBV5-4,TRBJ2-1,TRBD2,.,TGTGCCAGCAGCTTGGGCGGGGGGAGTTCCTACAATGAGCAGTTCTTC,CASSLGGGSSYNEQFF
TRBV6-5,TRBJ1-1,TRBD1,.,TGTGCCAGCAGTTACCGTTACAGGGGCCCGACTGAAGCTTTCTTT,CASSYRYRGPTEAFF
TRBV19,TRBJ1-3,TRBD1,few,TGTGCCAGCAGGGGACAGGGAACTGGAAACACCATATATTTT,CASRGQGTGNTIYF
TRBV18,TRBJ1-1,.,.,TGTGCCAGCTCATCGGACGGCGGGGGCACTGAAGCTTTCTTT,CASSSDGGGTEAFF
TRBV5-4,TRBJ2-7,TRBD1,.,TGTGCCAGCAGCCCACCGGGACAGGGGTCCTACGAGCAGTACTTC,CASSPPGQGSYEQYF
TRBV19,TRBJ2-2,.,.,TGTGCCAGTAGTGGAATCAGGGGCGGGGAGCTGTTTTTT,CASSGIRGGELFF
TRBV2,TRBJ1-5,.,.,TGTGCCAGCAGTTATATTGGAGGTCAGCCCCAGCATTTT,CASSYIGGQPQHF
TRBV19,TRBJ2-7,.,.,TGTGCCAGTAGTATACAGGCGAGCTCCTACGAGCAGTACTTC,CASSIQASSYEQYF
TRBV6-5,TRBJ2-5,.,once,TGTGCCAGCAGTCGCCGGGGTGAAGAGACCCAGTACTTC,CASSRRGEETQYF
TRBV6-2/TRBV6-3,TRBJ2-3,TRBD2,.,TGTGCCAGCAGTTATGGGCCTAGCGGGAGGTCAGATACGCAGTATTTT,CASSYGPSGRSDTQYF
TRBV6-2/TRBV6-3,TRBJ2-7,TRBD2,once,TGTGCCAGCAGTTACGTGGCGGGAGTCTACGAGCAGTACTTC,CASSYVAGVYEQYF
TRBV11-3,TRBJ2-2,TRBD1,.,TGTGCCAGCGGACAGGGGCCTACCGGGGAGCTGTTTTTT,CASGQGPTGELFF
TRBV18,TRBJ2-5,TRBD1,.,TGTGCCAGCTCACCACCAGGGGGCGAGACCCAGTACTTC,CASSPPGGETQYF
TRBV4-3,TRBJ2-3,TRBD1,.,TGCGCCAGCAGCCAAGACAGGGGGCTCGGAGGAGATACGCAGTATTTT,CASSQDRGLGGDTQYF
TRBV30,TRBJ2-1,TRBD2,.,TGTGCCTGGAGTCTAGCGGCGTCAACTGAGCAGTTCTTC,CAWSLAASTEQFF
TRBV11-2,TRBJ2-7,TRBD2,few,TGTGCCAGCAGCTTCGTAACTAGCGGGAGTTACGAGCAGTACTTC,CASSFVTSGSYEQYF
TRBV19,TRBJ2-7,TRBD2,.,TGTGCCAGTAGTATTTATCTTCTGAGGGAGGGCCTCTACGAGCAGTACTTC,CASSIYLLREGLYEQYF
TRBV7-9,TRBJ2-7,.,once,TGTGCCAGCCTTATGGCTGGGGGGAGGGGGAACGAGCAGTACTTC,CASLMAGGRGNEQYF
TRBV15,TRBJ1-1,TRBD1,.,TGTGCCACCAGCAGGCGGACAGGGGGCGAGAGTAGGAACACTGAAGCTTTCTTT,CATSRRTGGESRNTEAFF